A single sample is the source of the 8 T cell receptor beta chains below, sequenced in a study of early T cells in non-severe SARS-CoV-2 infection. In TCRdb, the 5' RACE reads were re-called with MiXCR into one record per CDR3 protein. The sample holds 40,000 to 45,000 distinct CDR3 sequences; approximately 5.9% are singletons and the top ten take about 7.8%. This specimen consisted of whole blood, obtained at baseline. The source of these receptors is an adult who was a healthcare worker with PCR-confirmed SARS-CoV-2 infection or an uninfected control (not recorded which).

The V call is TRBV7-9, the J call TRBJ2-5; 9 bases align to TRBD1. Germline assignment: CDR1 SEHNR and CDR2 FQNEAQ (reference sequence). The CDR3 is 14 amino acids. Losses at the gene ends were 3 bases for V and 5 bases for J; bases not matched to a gene: 4. CDR3 amino acids: CASSLTGGFETQYF. CDR3 coding DNA: TGTGCCAGCAGCTTGACAGGGGGGTTTGAGACCCAGTACTTC.

This clonotype appeared a few times. V gene TRBV20-1 combines with J gene TRBJ2-3, with 10 bases that match TRBD2. The germline V gene encodes CDR1 DFQATT and CDR2 SNEGSKA (reference sequence). The CDR3 length is 13 residues. With 6 bases clipped from V and 4 bases from J, the junction kept 4 bases outside the gene matches. In nucleotides, the CDR3 is TGCAGTGCAATAGCGGGGGGCGCAGATACGCAGTATTTT. Translating it yields CSAIAGGADTQYF.

The DNA for the CDR3 is TGTGCCAGCAGTTTACAGGCTGTAGGTTTGGAGGAGCAGTACTTC. Amino acids: CASSLQAVGLEEQYF. The V call is TRBV27, the J call TRBJ2-7; D gene uncertain. Trimming left V 2 bases short and J 7 bases short, with 18 bases between. CDR1 is MNHEY and CDR2 is SMNVEV in the germline V gene (reference sequence). The CDR3 covers 15 residues.

This clonotype turned up a few times. The chain combines TRBV12-3 or TRBV12-4 with TRBJ2-4; D may be TRBD1 or TRBD2 (5 bases each). Trimming pared 7 bases from V and 0 bases from J, leaving 13 bases between. The CDR3 length is 15 residues. The CDR3 DNA is TGTGCCAGCACACAAAGAGGGGTAGCCAAAAACATTCAGTACTTC. This codes for CASTQRGVAKNIQYF.

This clonotype was seen ten or more times. J is TRBJ1-5 and V is TRBV10-3; D remains ambiguous. The CDR3 loop spans 14 amino acids. The ends were cut back, 2 bases at V and 2 bases at J, with 7 bases in the middle. Germline CDR1 is ENHRY and CDR2 is SYGVKD. The chain's CDR3 is CAISEGIGNQPQHF. The CDR3 DNA is TGTGCCATCAGTGAGGGGATTGGCAATCAGCCCCAGCATTTT.

There are many counts of this clonotype. The chain is built from TRBV20-1 and TRBJ2-1; D perhaps matches TRBD2 (7 bases). V lost 5 bases and J lost 5, with 16 bases in between. This CDR3 has 14 amino acids. Germline assignment: CDR1 DFQATT and CDR2 SNEGSKA (reference sequence). Written as DNA, the CDR3 is TGCAGTGCTTATGGGGGGGGCAGGCACAATGAGCAGTTCTTC. This translates into CSAYGGGRHNEQFF.

This clonotype has ten or more counts. The chain couples TRBV5-1 to TRBJ2-1, with 11 bases that match TRBD2. The CDR3 contains 15 residues. After removal of 4 bases from V and 2 bases from J, the junction contained 2 bases not matched to a gene. CDR1 and CDR2 (germline): SGHRS, YFSETQ. The CDR3 here is CASSEGLAAYNEQFF. Written as DNA, the CDR3 is TGCGCCAGCAGCGAGGGACTAGCGGCCTACAATGAGCAGTTCTTC. Variable domain in full (rest from reference TRBV5-1 and TRBJ2-1): KAGVTQTPRYLIKTRGQQVTLSCSPISGHRSVSWYQQTPGQGLQFLFEYFSETQRNKGNFPGRFSGRQFSNSRSEMNVSTLELGDSALYLCASSEGLAAYNEQFFGPGTRLTVL.

The chain joins TRBV4-3 to TRBJ2-7; D is uncertain. V lost 0 bases to trimming and J lost 7 bases, with 10 bases between them. This CDR3 is built from 13 residues. Germline V CDR1 and CDR2: LGHNA, YSLEER. CDR3: CASSQDFYREQYF. The CDR3, as DNA: TGCGCCAGCAGCCAAGATTTTTATCGGGAGCAGTACTTC.